Listed below are T cell receptor beta chains from one sample, sequenced in a study of T-cell memory formation after mild COVID-19. One entry per CDR3 protein results from TCRdb running MiXCR on the 5' RACE reads. Of about 250,000 distinct CDR3 sequences detected, 18% appear once; the ten largest clones hold 23%. The material sequenced was PBMCs or a T cell subset sorted from them (not recorded which). Source of these receptors: a man aged 18 to 30 who had mild COVID-19 (a few samples of this study predate the infection). Cell type and time point are not known. Both conserved end residues are part of each CDR3. The D gene is left open where the match is weak. Clone size, where shown, is once, few, many, or a class for clones that have expanded.

cdr3_aa,cdr3_nt,clone_size,d_call,v_call,j_call
CASSLDSGNYNEQFF,TGCGCCAGCAGCTTGGATTCCGGGAATTACAATGAGCAGTTCTTC,NA,NA,TRBV5-1,TRBJ2-1
CASSQAVAGGNTGELFF,TGTGCCAGCAGCCAAGCGGTAGCGGGGGGGAACACCGGGGAGCTGTTTTTT,NA,TRBD2,TRBV4-2,TRBJ2-2
CASSFHEGGEQFF,TGTGCCAGCAGCTTCCATGAAGGGGGTGAGCAGTTCTTC,NA,NA,TRBV7-2,TRBJ2-1
CASSTGHPRDEQFF,TGTGCCAGCAGTACGGGACACCCTCGGGATGAGCAGTTCTTC,few,NA,TRBV9,TRBJ2-1
CASSGQGLSQETQYF,TGTGCCAGCAGCGGACAGGGATTGTCACAAGAGACCCAGTACTTC,NA,TRBD1,TRBV7-2,TRBJ2-5
CASSPIHGTYEQYF,TGCGCCAGCAGCCCTATACATGGGACCTACGAGCAGTACTTC,few,NA,TRBV5-1,TRBJ2-7
CSARDIEFYTQYF,TGCAGTGCTAGAGATATAGAGTTTTATACGCAGTATTTT,NA,NA,TRBV20-1,TRBJ2-3
CASSQDRVIDTQYF,TGCGCCAGCAGCCAAGATAGGGTAATTGATACGCAGTATTTT,NA,NA,TRBV4-1,TRBJ2-3
CASSLRGLGYTF,TGTGCCAGCAGTTTACGGGGGCTTGGCTACACCTTC,many,NA,TRBV12-3/TRBV12-4,TRBJ1-2
CASSYSRVHGYTF,TGTGCCAGCAGTTACTCGCGGGTCCATGGCTACACCTTC,NA,NA,TRBV6-5,TRBJ1-2
CASSQVGGGPYEQYF,TGCGCCAGCAGCCAGGTGGGTGGGGGACCCTACGAGCAGTACTTC,few,NA,TRBV4-3,TRBJ2-7
CASSPTSGGASYEQYF,TGCGCCAGCAGCCCGACTAGCGGGGGGGCCTCATACGAGCAGTACTTC,many,TRBD2,TRBV4-1,TRBJ2-7
CASSAGGTEAFF,TGTGCCAGCTCAGCCGGGGGGACTGAAGCTTTCTTT,NA,NA,TRBV18,TRBJ1-1
CASSVESFGSEQFF,TGTGCCAGCAGCGTAGAGAGCTTCGGGAGTGAGCAGTTCTTC,once,NA,TRBV9,TRBJ2-1
CASSRAGRQETQYF,TGCGCCAGCTCAAGGGCCGGACGCCAAGAGACCCAGTACTTC,few,NA,TRBV5-1,TRBJ2-5
CASSAGFTGELFF,TGTGCCAGTTCGGCGGGGTTCACCGGGGAGCTGTTTTTT,NA,NA,TRBV19,TRBJ2-2
CASKRGDTDTQYF,TGTGCCAGCAAACGGGGGGACACAGATACGCAGTATTTT,NA,TRBD2,TRBV11-2,TRBJ2-3
CSAMGQSYEQYF,TGCAGTGCTATGGGACAGTCCTACGAGCAGTACTTC,many,TRBD1,TRBV20-1,TRBJ2-7
CAIEGDEPGQYF,TGTGCCATCGAGGGCGACGAGCCCGGGCAGTACTTC,NA,NA,TRBV10-3,TRBJ2-7
CASSYPTSDTQYF,TGTGCCAGCAGTTACCCAACCTCAGATACGCAGTATTTT,NA,NA,TRBV6-5,TRBJ2-3
CASSRLSEQFF,TGTGCCAGCAGTCGGCTCAGTGAGCAGTTCTTC,NA,NA,TRBV7-6,TRBJ2-1
CASSSGVTGGADTQYF,TGTGCCAGCAGCAGCGGGGTTACGGGGGGTGCAGATACGCAGTATTTT,few,TRBD2,TRBV7-3,TRBJ2-3
CASSLMSGSYNSPLHF,TGTGCCAGCAGTTTAATGAGTGGCTCCTATAATTCACCCCTCCACTTT,few,NA,TRBV28,TRBJ1-6
CASRRPGLQETQYF,TGTGCCAGCAGACGCCCCGGCCTGCAAGAGACCCAGTACTTC,NA,NA,TRBV7-2,TRBJ2-5
CASSAGFAGTQYF,TGTGCCAGCAGCGCAGGGTTTGCTGGGACCCAGTACTTC,few,NA,TRBV5-8,TRBJ2-5
CASSFRATGVGTEAFF,TGTGCCAGCAGCTTCCGAGCCACAGGCGTAGGCACTGAAGCTTTCTTT,few,NA,TRBV6-5,TRBJ1-1
CASSFLAVTGELFF,TGTGCCAGCAGTTTCCTAGCCGTCACCGGGGAGCTGTTTTTT,few,NA,TRBV6-2/TRBV6-3,TRBJ2-2
CAISALERTDTQYF,TGTGCCATCAGTGCGCTAGAACGCACAGATACGCAGTATTTT,many,NA,TRBV10-3,TRBJ2-3
CAISGRQGNEQYF,TGTGCCATCAGTGGTCGGCAGGGAAACGAGCAGTACTTC,few,NA,TRBV10-3,TRBJ2-7
CASSSQVGTEAFF,TGTGCCAGCAGCTCACAGGTGGGCACTGAAGCTTTCTTT,NA,NA,TRBV7-9,TRBJ1-1
CASSLESPGRGQDTQYF,TGTGCCAGCAGCTTAGAAAGCCCCGGGCGGGGGCAAGATACGCAGTATTTT,few,NA,TRBV7-2,TRBJ2-3
CASSATFRTEAFF,TGTGCCAGCAGCGCTACGTTTAGAACTGAAGCTTTCTTT,NA,NA,TRBV9,TRBJ1-1
CASSPGSPWADTQYF,TGCGCCAGCAGCCCCGGGAGCCCCTGGGCAGATACGCAGTATTTT,NA,NA,TRBV5-1,TRBJ2-3
CASSGDLFGYGYTF,TGTGCCAGCAGCGGCGACCTTTTCGGCTATGGCTACACCTTC,few,NA,TRBV11-1,TRBJ1-2
CASSYTGTGNSPLHF,TGTGCCAGCAGTTATACCGGGACAGGGAATTCACCCCTCCACTTT,few,TRBD1,TRBV6-6,TRBJ1-6
CASSQDRVPQGQYNYGYTF,TGTGCCAGCAGCCAAGATCGGGTCCCACAGGGGCAATATAACTATGGCTACACCTTC,few,NA,TRBV3-2,TRBJ1-2
CASSFGPAAGYTF,TGTGCCAGCAGTTTTGGCCCGGCAGCGGGCTACACCTTC,NA,NA,TRBV12-3/TRBV12-4,TRBJ1-2
CASSPGGGPAETQYF,TGTGCCAGCAGCCCCGGCGGGGGGCCCGCGGAGACCCAGTACTTC,NA,TRBD2,TRBV12-3/TRBV12-4,TRBJ2-5
CASSAQRGGSSYNEQFF,TGCGCCAGCAGCGCCCAGCGGGGGGGAAGCTCCTACAATGAGCAGTTCTTC,NA,TRBD2,TRBV5-1,TRBJ2-1
CASRSGQGNNEQFF,TGTGCCAGTAGATCGGGACAGGGAAATAATGAGCAGTTCTTC,NA,TRBD1,TRBV19,TRBJ2-1
CASSQGRDEKLFF,TGTGCCAGCAGCCAAGGTCGAGATGAAAAACTGTTTTTT,NA,NA,TRBV4-2,TRBJ1-4
CASSLGLAIDTQYF,TGTGCCAGCAGCTTGGGGCTAGCGATAGATACGCAGTATTTT,NA,NA,TRBV11-2,TRBJ2-3
CASSLAHGELFF,TGTGCCAGCAGCTTAGCGCACGGGGAGCTGTTTTTT,few,NA,TRBV7-8,TRBJ2-2
CASSPSGGGTEAFF,TGTGCCAGCAGTCCGAGCGGCGGAGGAACTGAAGCTTTCTTT,many,NA,TRBV28,TRBJ1-1
CSASNTDTQYF,TGCAGTGCTAGTAACACAGATACGCAGTATTTT,NA,NA,TRBV20-1,TRBJ2-3
CASSYSEDTDTQYF,TGTGCCAGCAGTTACTCAGAGGACACAGATACGCAGTATTTT,few,NA,TRBV6-5,TRBJ2-3
CASSQDRNQPQHF,TGCGCCAGCAGCCAAGATCGCAATCAGCCCCAGCATTTT,many,NA,TRBV4-3,TRBJ1-5
CASSQGGLFYTF,TGTGCCAGCAGCCAAGGTGGGCTGTTCTACACCTTC,NA,NA,TRBV4-2,TRBJ1-2